This T cell receptor beta chain was captured by sequencing in a study of shared clonotypes between healthy human individuals. Here immunoSEQ multiplex PCR was the method, and the copy in TCRdb shows in-frame clones only, minus some. The sample carries around 1.4 million clones, less than 99% recorded once. The trim removed 6 bases at V and 6 bases at J, leaving 10 bases unmatched. Germline V gene data show CDR1 as SQVTM and CDR2 as ANQGSEA. CDR3 size: 14 residues. The chain carries TRBV29-1 and TRBJ2-1; 8 nucleotides agree with TRBD2. This TCR came from a man in his thirties or forties in good health. Sequences were obtained from naive CD4+ T cells sorted from blood. Documented subset: CD45RA+ positively selected. The chain's CDR3 is CSVARGGQGNEQFF. The CDR3, as DNA: TGCAGCGTCGCCCGGGGGGGCCAGGGCAATGAGCAGTTCTTC.